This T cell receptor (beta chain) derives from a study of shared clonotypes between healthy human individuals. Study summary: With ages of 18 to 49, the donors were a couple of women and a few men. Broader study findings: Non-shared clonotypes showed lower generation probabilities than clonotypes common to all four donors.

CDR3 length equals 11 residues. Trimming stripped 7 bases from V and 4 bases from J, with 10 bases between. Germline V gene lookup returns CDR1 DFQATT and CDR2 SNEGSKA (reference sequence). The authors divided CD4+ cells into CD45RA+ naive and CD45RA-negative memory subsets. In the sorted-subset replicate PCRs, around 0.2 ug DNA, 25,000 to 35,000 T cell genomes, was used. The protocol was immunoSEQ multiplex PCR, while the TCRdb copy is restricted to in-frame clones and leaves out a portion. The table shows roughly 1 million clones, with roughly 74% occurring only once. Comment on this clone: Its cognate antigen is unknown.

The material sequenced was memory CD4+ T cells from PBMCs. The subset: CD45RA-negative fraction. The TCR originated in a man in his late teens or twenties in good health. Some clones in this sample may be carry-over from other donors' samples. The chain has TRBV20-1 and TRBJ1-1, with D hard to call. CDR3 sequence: CSVTSGTEAFF. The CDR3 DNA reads TGCAGTGTTACATCAGGCACTGAAGCTTTCTTT.